Listed below are T cell receptor beta chains from one sample, sequenced in a study of glioma-infiltrating T cells. TCRdb redid the calling of the multiplex PCR reads with MiXCR, one entry per CDR3 protein. This sample has 95,000 to 110,000 distinct CDR3 sequences, with 25% to 35% found just once. The sequenced sample was glioma tissue, nonneoplastic brain tissue, or PBMCs (not recorded which). These receptors all stem from a human donor with low-grade glioma or glioblastoma, undergoing nonglioma brain surgery, or in good health (not recorded which). Each CDR3 is given without its conserved first and last residue. The order of the fields is V gene, CDR3 protein.

v_gene: TRBV29-1; CDR3aa: SVGPSRQSNYGYT
v_gene: TRBV20-1; CDR3aa: SARGSPGLAGKETQY
v_gene: TRBV7-2; CDR3aa: ASRRGNSNQPQH
v_gene: TRBV18; CDR3aa: ASSPRGQKYQETQY
v_gene: TRBV4-1; CDR3aa: ASSRGPLEENSPLH
v_gene: TRBV6-8; CDR3aa: ASSYRPLGRAGDSGNTIY
v_gene: TRBV7-9; CDR3aa: ASSAGPARGSGNTIY
v_gene: TRBV7-2; CDR3aa: ARSGRRGDNEQF
v_gene: TRBV12-3/TRBV12-4; CDR3aa: ASSPTTGNYSYT
v_gene: TRBV19; CDR3aa: ASSTLTGHTVAF
v_gene: TRBV20-1; CDR3aa: SETTGNTEAF
v_gene: TRBV10-3; CDR3aa: AISGQGIGYT
v_gene: TRBV6-1; CDR3aa: ASSSTFRDDSRGYT
v_gene: TRBV20-1; CDR3aa: SALGSENTEAF
v_gene: TRBV6-1; CDR3aa: ASSQDKLGQKETQY
v_gene: TRBV29-1; CDR3aa: SAALGETQY
v_gene: TRBV15; CDR3aa: ATSRLGQALQPQH
v_gene: TRBV3-1; CDR3aa: ASSQRGRYNEQF
v_gene: TRBV7-2; CDR3aa: ASSLAPGQGKTDTQY
v_gene: TRBV7-2; CDR3aa: ASSLYSGSGNTIY
v_gene: TRBV20-1; CDR3aa: SAKRQADQPQH
v_gene: TRBV29-1; CDR3aa: SVDIRTGELF
v_gene: TRBV7-2; CDR3aa: ASSSEGSVRGPGANVLT
v_gene: TRBV7-6; CDR3aa: ATSDRTHSGANVLT
v_gene: TRBV20-1; CDR3aa: SASGTGIVHNQPQH